This TCR beta chain originates from a study of T cell responses to AZD1222 COVID-19 vaccine. Overall study results and limits: Once two AZD1222 doses were given, Spike-specific TCR breadth and depth went up.

With respect to this clone: As yet, its antigen is unknown.

Profiled with immunoSEQ multiplex PCR; TCRdb holds only in-frame clones, not every one. The sample has approximately 81,000 clones, just over 90% seen once. V lost 6 bases and J lost 6, with 15 bases in between. The CDR3 is 13 residues long. Germline V gene data show CDR1 as MDHEN and CDR2 as SYDVKM. The sample was peripheral blood, taken on day 0 of MenACWY control vaccination. The sequence was collected from an adult in good health. The V and J genes are TRBV28 and TRBJ2-7; D unresolved. CDR3 coding DNA: TGTGCCAGCAGCCTACAGCCCACCGGCGAGCAGTACTTC. It translates to CASSLQPTGEQYF.